This T cell receptor (beta chain) was recovered during a study of naive and memory T cell subsets. Overall study findings and caveats: Potentially, T cell activation and differentiation skew this RNA-based measurement.

A UMI-containing oligonucleotide was joined by 3' ligation to the TCR cDNA template. RNA was extracted from around 2.7 ml of whole blood of healthy adults. The SP2 primer and nested alpha and beta constant region primers amplified ligated cDNA in four rounds. Alpha and beta constant region primers primed reverse transcription for blood and skin samples. Each CDR3 protein is one row after TCRdb ran MiXCR on the 5' RACE reads. Here the sample spans roughly 60,000 distinct CDR3 sequences, around 7.7% being singletons. For this clonotype: The antigen is undetermined.

Germline trimming cut 3 bases from V and 3 bases from J; bases unmatched to any gene: 5. Germline lookup yields CDR1 LNHNV and CDR2 YYDKDF (reference sequence). The CDR3 length is 15 residues. The TCR comes from a male donor in good health. J is TRBJ2-7 and V is TRBV15; 10 nucleotides match TRBD1. The CDR3 bases are TGTGCCACCAGCAGCGGGACAGGGGATTTCTACGAGCAGTACTTC. It specifies CATSSGTGDFYEQYF.